The 4 T cell receptor beta chains presented below share a single source sample, sequenced in a study of blood T cell repertoires in COVID-19. TCRdb's copy holds only in-frame clones and misses some; the assay was immunoSEQ multiplex PCR. The table shows 200,000 to 250,000 clones, with around 85% occurring only once. The sample consisted of peripheral blood. The receptor set was obtained from a man aged 60 to 69 with acute or convalescent COVID-19.

The V and J genes are TRBV7-3 and TRBJ2-1, with 11 bases that match TRBD1. The CDR3 runs 16 residues. After removal of 5 bases from V and 9 bases from J, the junction contained 12 bases not matched to a gene. The germline V gene has CDR1 SGHTA and CDR2 FQGTGA. CDR3 amino acids: CASSAWTGGAPSEQFF. CDR3 bases: TGTGCCAGCAGCGCCTGGACAGGGGGCGCTCCGAGTGAGCAGTTCTTC.

This clone was detected only once. The V and J genes are TRBV6-5 and TRBJ1-2; D is undetermined. Between the trimmed V and J ends, which lost 3 bases and 7 bases, there was a span of 15 bases. Per the germline V gene, CDR1 is MNHEY and CDR2 is SVGAGI. This CDR3 contains 14 residues. As DNA, the CDR3 is TGTGCCAGCAGTTATGTTAGTGGAGCGAGTGGCTACACCTTC. Translation gives CASSYVSGASGYTF.

Only one count was recorded for this clone. The chain couples TRBV7-2 to TRBJ2-7; tentative D call: TRBD1 (5 bases). The length of the CDR3 is 15 residues. V was cut by 2 bases and J by 2 bases, with 13 bases left in between. Germline V gene lookup returns CDR1 SGHTA and CDR2 FQGNSA. As DNA, the CDR3 is TGTGCCAGCAGCTTACCGTGGGCAGGGACCTACGAGCAGTACTTC. Translation: CASSLPWAGTYEQYF.

V usage is TRBV20-1 and J usage is TRBJ1-2; no reliable D call. Germline CDR1 reads DFQATT; CDR2 reads SNEGSKA (reference sequence). The CDR3 loop spans 11 amino acids. The germline V and J ends were trimmed by 7 bases and 5 bases, with 11 bases remaining between them. The CDR3 DNA reads as TGCAGTGTCGGCCCGGGGTATGGCTACACCTTC. Residues: CSVGPGYGYTF.